The rows below give T cell receptor beta chains drawn from one sample of a study of beta chain features in type 1 diabetes. Using immunoSEQ multiplex PCR, the repertoire was profiled, and TCRdb retains in-frame clones only, with some absent. The profile shows about 25,000 clones, around half of them singletons. The sample taken for sequencing was stem cell memory CD4+ T cells from blood. These receptors originate from a young man with type 1 diabetes. Both conserved end residues are part of each CDR3. Fields, in order: D gene, V gene, clone size, J gene, CDR3 DNA, CDR3 protein. A D gene is named only where the DNA matches it firmly. Clone sizes are given selectively: once, few, many, or a class where the clone is expanded.

TRBD2,TRBV29-1,once,TRBJ2-7,TGCAGCGTTGAAGCCTCTAGCGGGAATTACGAGCAGTACTTC,CSVEASSGNYEQYF
-,TRBV9,-,TRBJ1-2,TGTGCCAGCAGCGTAGCGAGCAATAGCCCTAACTATGGCTACACCTTC,CASSVASNSPNYGYTF
-,TRBV19,-,TRBJ2-7,TGTGCCAGCCAAGGACGCCCCGGGGGCGGGAGCTCCTACGAGCAGTACTTC,CASQGRPGGGSSYEQYF
TRBD1,TRBV15,-,TRBJ1-5,TGTGCCACCAGCACCAGAAACCAGGGGGCGATGGCTCAGCCCCAGCATTTT,CATSTRNQGAMAQPQHF
TRBD1,TRBV18,-,TRBJ2-1,TGTGCCAGCTCACCGACAGGGGTGTCGACCAATGAGCAGTTCTTC,CASSPTGVSTNEQFF
TRBD2,TRBV29-1,-,TRBJ2-1,TGCAGCGTGGGCGGGACTAGCGGGGGGGGGCCCTACAATGAGCAGTTCTTC,CSVGGTSGGGPYNEQFF
TRBD1,TRBV6-1,-,TRBJ2-7,TGTGCCAGCAGTGAAAGGGCAGGGGGTCCCTACGAGCAGTACTTC,CASSERAGGPYEQYF
-,TRBV18,few,TRBJ2-5,TGTGCCAGCTCACCACGGCCAGGGCAACAAGAGACCCAGTACTTC,CASSPRPGQQETQYF
TRBD1,TRBV19,-,TRBJ2-2,TGTGCCAGTAGTCCTGGGGCAGGGGGCTACACCGGGGAGCTGTTTTTT,CASSPGAGGYTGELFF
TRBD1,TRBV29-1,-,TRBJ1-1,TGCAGCGTCAGACAGGGGGCCACTGAAGCTTTCTTT,CSVRQGATEAFF
TRBD1,TRBV5-4,-,TRBJ1-2,TGTGCCAGCAGTACGGACAGGCACCACTATGGCTACACCTTC,CASSTDRHHYGYTF
-,TRBV6-6,-,TRBJ1-5,TGTGCCAGCAGCTCGCCAGGGGCCGTCAATCAGCCCCAGCATTTT,CASSSPGAVNQPQHF
TRBD1,TRBV5-1,-,TRBJ2-6,TGCGCCAGCAGCCCGGGACAGTTGAGCTCTGGGGCCAACGTCCTGACTTTC,CASSPGQLSSGANVLTF
-,TRBV18,-,TRBJ1-4,TGTGCCAGCTCACGGGGGCAGGATGAAAAACTGTTTTTT,CASSRGQDEKLFF
-,TRBV5-1,few,TRBJ1-2,TGCGCCAGCAGCCTTCGGGGGGGCGAAAATGGCTACACCTTC,CASSLRGGENGYTF
TRBD2,TRBV18,-,TRBJ2-5,TGTGCCAGCTCACCACCCGCGGGGGGGCCACAAGAGACCCAGTACTTC,CASSPPAGGPQETQYF
TRBD2,TRBV19,-,TRBJ2-5,TGTGCCAGCTGGGGGCGGGGGGCCTCCCAGACCCAGTACTTC,CASWGRGASQTQYF